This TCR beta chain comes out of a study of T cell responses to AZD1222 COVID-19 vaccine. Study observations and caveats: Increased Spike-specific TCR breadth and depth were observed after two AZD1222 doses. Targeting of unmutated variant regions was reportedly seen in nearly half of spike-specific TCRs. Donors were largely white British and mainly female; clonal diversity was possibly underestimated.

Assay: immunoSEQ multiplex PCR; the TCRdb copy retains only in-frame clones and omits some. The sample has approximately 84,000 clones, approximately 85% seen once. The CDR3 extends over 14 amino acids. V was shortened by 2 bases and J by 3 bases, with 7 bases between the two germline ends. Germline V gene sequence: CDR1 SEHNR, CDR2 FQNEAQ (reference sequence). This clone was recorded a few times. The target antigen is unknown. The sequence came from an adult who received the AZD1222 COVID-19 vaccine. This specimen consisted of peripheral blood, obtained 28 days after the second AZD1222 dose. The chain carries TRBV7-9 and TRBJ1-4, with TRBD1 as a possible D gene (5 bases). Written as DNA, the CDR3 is TGTGCCAGCAGCTTATTGGGGGCTAATGAAAAACTGTTTTTT. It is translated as CASSLLGANEKLFF.